Listed below are T cell receptor beta chains from one sample, sequenced in a study of T-cell memory formation after mild COVID-19. TCRdb fed the 5' RACE reads into MiXCR, producing one record per CDR3 protein. The sample includes roughly 340,000 distinct CDR3 sequences, 20% to 25% of them seen just once. The sequencing input was PBMCs or a T cell subset sorted from them (not recorded which). The receptors stem from a man in his late teens or twenties who had mild COVID-19 (a few samples of this study predate the infection). Cell type and time point are not known. CDR3s include the opening cysteine and the closing phenylalanine or tryptophan. The D gene is left open where the match is weak. A clone size is listed for some rows: how often the clone was seen (once, few, many), or a class if it is expanded.

j_gene,v_gene,d_gene,abundance,CDR3aa,CDR3nt
TRBJ2-1,TRBV7-6,NA,few,CASSLDLGLYNEQFF,TGTGCCAGCAGCTTAGACTTAGGCCTATACAATGAGCAGTTCTTC
TRBJ1-1,TRBV27,NA,NA,CASSHGGYTEAFF,TGTGCCAGCAGCCATGGGGGGTACACTGAAGCTTTCTTT
TRBJ2-3,TRBV25-1,TRBD2,NA,CASSHTASGTDTQYF,TGTGCCAGCAGTCACACGGCTAGCGGGACAGATACGCAGTATTTT
TRBJ1-2,TRBV10-3,NA,few,CAISDDTLGGGYTF,TGTGCCATCAGTGACGATACGCTAGGAGGGGGCTACACCTTC
TRBJ1-3,TRBV5-1,NA,NA,CASSLPESGNTIYF,TGCGCCAGCAGCTTGCCAGAATCTGGAAACACCATATATTTT
TRBJ1-1,TRBV12-3/TRBV12-4,TRBD1,few,CASIQGARTEAFF,TGTGCCAGCATTCAGGGGGCGCGAACTGAAGCTTTCTTT
TRBJ1-1,TRBV7-9,TRBD1,few,CASSRSTGENTEAFF,TGTGCCAGCAGCCGATCGACAGGGGAGAACACTGAAGCTTTCTTT
TRBJ2-3,TRBV4-3,NA,NA,CASSQDWGDTQYF,TGCGCCAGCAGCCAAGATTGGGGGGATACGCAGTATTTT
TRBJ2-2,TRBV20-1,NA,many,CSARTGDDGELFF,TGCAGTGCTAGGACGGGGGATGACGGGGAGCTGTTTTTT
TRBJ2-7,TRBV14,NA,NA,CASSQAGWLWVQYF,TGTGCCAGCAGCCAAGCAGGGTGGCTCTGGGTGCAGTACTTC
TRBJ2-3,TRBV20-1,NA,NA,CSARPGSADTQYF,TGCAGTGCTAGACCGGGGAGCGCAGATACGCAGTATTTT
TRBJ1-5,TRBV20-1,NA,NA,CSARGGTISNQPQHF,TGCAGTGCTCGGGGGGGGACTATAAGCAATCAGCCCCAGCATTTT
TRBJ2-1,TRBV15,TRBD2,NA,CATSREGLAGGNEQFF,TGTGCCACCAGCAGAGAGGGACTAGCGGGGGGTAATGAGCAGTTCTTC
TRBJ1-4,TRBV6-5,NA,NA,CASSYLGGEKLFF,TGTGCCAGCAGTTACTTGGGGGGCGAAAAACTGTTTTTT
TRBJ2-6,TRBV10-2,NA,few,CASSGATGANVLTF,TGCGCCAGCAGCGGGGCAACCGGGGCCAACGTCCTGACTTTC
TRBJ1-1,TRBV3-1,NA,few,CASSQVEGRAEAFF,TGTGCCAGCAGCCAAGTAGAGGGACGAGCTGAAGCTTTCTTT
TRBJ1-4,TRBV4-3,NA,NA,CASSLISLANEKLFF,TGCGCCAGCAGCCTTATCTCCCTCGCTAATGAAAAACTGTTTTTT
TRBJ1-4,TRBV6-5,NA,NA,CASSNRQPSGEKLFF,TGTGCCAGCAGCAATAGACAACCCTCGGGGGAAAAACTGTTTTTT
TRBJ2-3,TRBV7-2,TRBD2,NA,CASSLDLAGARMRAQYF,TGTGCCAGCAGCTTAGACCTAGCGGGGGCCCGAATGAGGGCGCAGTATTTT
TRBJ2-2,TRBV7-9,NA,NA,CASSWQGTAGELFF,TGTGCCAGCAGCTGGCAGGGTACGGCCGGGGAGCTGTTTTTT
TRBJ2-5,TRBV5-4,NA,few,CASSSAGTLQETQYF,TGTGCCAGCAGCTCCGCAGGGACGCTTCAAGAGACCCAGTACTTC
TRBJ1-2,TRBV6-6,NA,few,CASSYAEYGYTF,TGTGCCAGCAGTTACGCAGAGTATGGCTACACCTTC
TRBJ2-6,TRBV3-1,TRBD1,NA,CASSKRNRGWANVLTF,TGTGCCAGCAGCAAACGAAACAGGGGTTGGGCCAACGTCCTGACTTTC
TRBJ1-2,TRBV25-1,TRBD1,NA,CASSRQGEVYGYTF,TGTGCCAGCAGTAGACAGGGAGAAGTCTATGGCTACACCTTC
TRBJ1-5,TRBV10-3,NA,NA,CAITGDINQPQHF,TGTGCCATCACCGGGGACATCAATCAGCCCCAGCATTTT
TRBJ1-4,TRBV7-2,NA,NA,CASSLEGRERNNEKLFF,TGTGCCAGCAGCTTAGAGGGCCGGGAAAGAAATAATGAAAAACTGTTTTTT
TRBJ1-2,TRBV6-2/TRBV6-3,NA,NA,CASKSPNYGYTF,TGTGCCAGCAAATCGCCTAACTATGGCTACACCTTC
TRBJ2-2,TRBV12-3/TRBV12-4,TRBD2,many,CASTPSLAGFTGELFF,TGTGCCAGCACCCCCTCGCTAGCGGGGTTTACCGGGGAGCTGTTTTTT
TRBJ2-1,TRBV5-6,TRBD2,few,CASTPSLAGGFGEQFF,TGTGCCAGCACCCCGTCCCTAGCGGGGGGTTTTGGTGAGCAGTTCTTC
TRBJ2-7,TRBV19,NA,NA,CASSIGQGDYEQYF,TGTGCCAGTAGTATTGGGCAGGGAGACTACGAGCAGTACTTC
TRBJ1-2,TRBV19,NA,NA,CASSVPLYSSNYGYTF,TGTGCCAGTAGCGTCCCTCTCTACAGTTCTAACTATGGCTACACCTTC
TRBJ1-5,TRBV4-2,NA,NA,CASSQKDKNQPQHF,TGTGCCAGCAGCCAAAAGGACAAAAATCAGCCCCAGCATTTT
TRBJ2-3,TRBV4-1,TRBD2,few,CASSHGPPGLAGNTDTQYF,TGCGCCAGCAGCCACGGCCCTCCGGGACTAGCGGGGAACACAGATACGCAGTATTTT
TRBJ2-1,TRBV10-3,NA,NA,CAISESGRPEQFF,TGTGCCATCAGTGAGTCTGGACGACCTGAGCAGTTCTTC
TRBJ2-1,TRBV5-1,TRBD2,few,CASSPAGGNEQFF,TGCGCCAGCAGTCCAGCGGGGGGCAATGAGCAGTTCTTC
TRBJ2-7,TRBV4-3,NA,NA,CASSQEGARSSYEQYF,TGCGCCAGCAGCCAAGAAGGCGCGAGGAGCTCCTACGAGCAGTACTTC
TRBJ2-7,TRBV5-8,NA,few,CASSPGVGTRPYEQYF,TGTGCCAGCAGCCCGGGGGTCGGGACAAGGCCCTACGAGCAGTACTTC
TRBJ2-3,TRBV7-6,TRBD2,few,CASSITSGGTDTQYF,TGTGCCAGCAGCATTACTAGCGGGGGAACAGATACGCAGTATTTT